One and the same sample provided the 6 T cell receptor beta chains below, sequenced in a study of graft-versus-host responses after intestinal transplantation. Profiling relied on immunoSEQ multiplex PCR, and the TCRdb table lists in-frame clones only, not all of them. The sample records about 98,000 clones, more than 75% being singletons. The material was PBMCs, obtained 255 days after intestinal transplant. These receptor sequences come from a human patient who received an intestinal transplant, so some T cells may come from the graft donor.

The genes are TRBV6-1 and TRBJ1-2; TRBD1 is a possible D gene (5 bases). The V end lost 8 bases, the J end lost 7 bases, and 8 bases lay between the germline ends. The CDR3 loop spans 10 amino acids. Germline-derived CDR1 and CDR2 are MNHNS and SASEGT. Written as DNA, the CDR3 is TGTGCCAGCCTGGGGGGTGGCTACACCTTC. Amino acid sequence: CASLGGGYTF.

The chain uses TRBV6-1 and TRBJ1-5; TRBD1 aligns across 7 bases. CDR1 and CDR2 from the germline V gene are MNHNS and SASEGT. This CDR3 has 13 amino acids. V lost 6 bases and J lost 6; bases outside the gene matches: 5. CDR3 in DNA: TGTGCCAGCAGCGTGACAGGGTCTCAGCCCCAGCATTTT. Its translation is CASSVTGSQPQHF.

This chain connects TRBV28 to TRBJ1-5; D perhaps matches TRBD1 (5 bases). The V gene lost 5 bases and the J gene lost 7 bases, with 24 bases spanning the gap. The germline CDR1 and CDR2 sequences are MDHEN and SYDVKM. CDR3 size: 17 residues. The CDR3 nucleotides read TGTGCCAGCAGTACTATATCCCCCCGACAGTTGATCCAGCCCCAGCATTTT. Protein product: CASSTISPRQLIQPQHF.

V is TRBV5-1 and J is TRBJ2-2, with D possibly TRBD1 on 5 matching bases. The CDR3 runs 15 residues. Germline lookup yields CDR1 SGHRS and CDR2 YFSETQ. V lost 5 bases and J 6 bases, leaving 17 bases between the germline ends. The CDR3 DNA reads as TGCGCCAGCAGGTTGCCCCAACAGGCGTCCGGGGAGCTGTTTTTT. It translates to CASRLPQQASGELFF.

The rearrangement links TRBV7-9 to TRBJ2-1; the match to TRBD2 covers 10 bases. CDR1 SEHNR and CDR2 FQNEAQ come from the germline V gene (reference sequence). The CDR3 contains 15 residues. J was trimmed by 9 bases and V by 3 bases; bases with no gene match: 8. CDR3 sequence reads: CASSFQREGPTEQFF. CDR3 bases: TGTGCCAGCAGCTTTCAGCGGGAGGGACCCACTGAGCAGTTCTTC.

This chain uses TRBV5-1 with TRBJ1-6; TRBD1 is a possible D gene (5 bases). The CDR3 contains 16 residues. Trimming shortened V by 0 bases and J by 2 bases, and 9 bases separated the two germline ends. CDR1 is SGHRS and CDR2 is YFSETQ in the germline V gene. This chain's CDR3 is CASSLVSGAYNSPLHF. CDR3 DNA: TGCGCCAGCAGCTTGGTTTCGGGGGCCTATAATTCACCCCTCCACTTT.